The 32 T cell receptor beta chains given below trace back to one sample, sequenced in a study of T cells in Graves' hyperthyroidism and ophthalmopathy. Amplification targeted TCR beta CDR3 regions from RNA transcripts. The HTBI primer set served for first-round RT-PCR of the TCR CDR3. TCRdb used MiXCR to reprocess the multiplex PCR reads, holding one entry per CDR3 protein. The data hold some 350,000 distinct CDR3 sequences, with nearly 15% observed a single time. The sample was blood. The origin of the receptors is a woman aged 55 to 70 with Graves' ophthalmopathy.

This chain joins TRBV5-8 and TRBJ2-3; TRBD2 matches 7 bases. This CDR3 has 14 residues. Trimming at V came to 6 bases and at J to 4 bases, leaving 8 bases not matched to a gene. Germline V CDR1 and CDR2: SGHTS, YDEGEE. The CDR3 DNA is TGTGCCAGCATAACCCCCGGGAGGCCAGATACGCAGTATTTT. This encodes CASITPGRPDTQYF.

This clonotype was counted a few times. As DNA, the CDR3 is TGTGCCAGCACGGGTACGAAGTCCGGGGAGCTGTTTTTT. This codes for CASTGTKSGELFF. The rearrangement links TRBV12-3 or TRBV12-4 to TRBJ2-2, with D hard to call. V gave up 7 bases and J gave up 6 bases, with 12 bases separating them. The CDR3 runs to 13 residues.

This clonotype has ten or more counts. The J gene is TRBJ2-2, the V gene TRBV24-1, with unresolved D. CDR1 KGHDR and CDR2 SFDVKD come from the germline V gene. Trimming took 4 bases from V and 1 from J, leaving 15 bases between them. There are 17 residues in the CDR3. DNA for the CDR3: TGTGCCACCAGTGACCGACCGCCAAACCTGAACACCGGGGAGCTGTTTTTT. Its translation: CATSDRPPNLNTGELFF.

The CDR3 loop is CASSLAAAGTGELFF. The CDR3 DNA is TGTGCCAGCAGCTTAGCAGCGGCGGGGACCGGGGAGCTGTTTTTT. This chain joins TRBV7-8 and TRBJ2-2, with D tentatively TRBD2 (6 bases). The V end lost 0 bases, the J end lost 5 bases, and 10 bases lay between the germline ends. CDR1 is SGHVS and CDR2 is FQNEAQ in the germline V gene. This CDR3 comprises 15 residues.

This clonotype was found a few times. The chain combines TRBV2 with TRBJ1-1; D is perhaps TRBD1 (5 bases). Germline CDR1 reads SNHLY; CDR2 reads FYNNEI. The CDR3 is made up of 12 amino acids. V was shortened by 6 bases and J by 4 bases, with 9 bases between the two germline ends. The CDR3 sequence: CASRGQGTEAFF. CDR3 sequence (DNA): TGTGCCAGCAGGGGGCAGGGCACTGAAGCTTTCTTT. The full variable domain, rest sourced from reference TRBV2 and TRBJ1-1, is EPEVTQTPSHQVTQMGQEVILRCVPISNHLYFYWYRQILGQKVEFLVSFYNNEISEKSEIFDDQFSVERPDGSNFTLKIRSTKLEDSAMYFCASRGQGTEAFFGQGTRLTVV.

This clonotype has a count of ten or more. This chain connects TRBV5-1 to TRBJ2-1, with 11 bases matching TRBD2. The CDR3 loop spans 15 amino acids. V was clipped by 0 bases and J by 6 bases; unmatched bases: 2. Germline V gene data show CDR1 as SGHRS and CDR2 as YFSETQ. CDR3 sequence reads: CASSLELAGGNEQFF. The CDR3 DNA reads as TGCGCCAGCAGCTTGGAGCTAGCGGGAGGCAATGAGCAGTTCTTC. The entire variable domain, with the rest obtained from reference TRBV5-1 and TRBJ2-1, is as follows: KAGVTQTPRYLIKTRGQQVTLSCSPISGHRSVSWYQQTPGQGLQFLFEYFSETQRNKGNFPGRFSGRQFSNSRSEMNVSTLELGDSALYLCASSLELAGGNEQFFGPGTRLTVL.

In regard to this clonotype: This may arise from a read error, as a much more abundant clone is one base away. The chain carries TRBV12-3 or TRBV12-4 and TRBJ2-7; 9 bases fit TRBD2. This CDR3 region has 13 residues. V lost 6 bases, J lost 6 bases, and 6 bases stayed unmatched. The CDR3 spells CASSPSGEGEQYF. CDR3 DNA sequence: TGTGCCAGCAGCCCTAGCGGGGAGGGCGAGCAGTACTTC.

This clonotype has a handful of counts. J is TRBJ2-7 and V is TRBV24-1; the D gene could be TRBD1 or TRBD2 (5 bases each). The CDR3 is made up of 13 amino acids. V lost 4 bases and J lost 6, with 12 bases in between. The germline V gene has CDR1 KGHDR and CDR2 SFDVKD. DNA of the CDR3: TGTGCCACCAGTGAATCCGGGACGGGCGAGCAGTACTTC. Its translation: CATSESGTGEQYF.

The rearrangement joins TRBV4-2 to TRBJ2-1, with 10 bases aligning to TRBD1. J lost 9 bases, V lost 0 bases, and 11 bases had no gene match. In germline, CDR1 is LGHNA, CDR2 YNFKEQ. The CDR3 runs 17 residues. CDR3 DNA: TGTGCCAGCAGCCAAGACTCTCAGAGACAGGGGGCCCGTGAGCAGTTCTTC. Protein product: CASSQDSQRQGAREQFF.

This chain connects TRBV18 to TRBJ1-3; D call uncertain. The V end lost 3 bases, the J end lost 0 bases, and 6 bases lay between the germline ends. There are 14 residues in the CDR3. CDR1 is KGHSH and CDR2 is LQKENI in the germline V gene. In DNA form, the CDR3 reads TGTGCCAGCTCACCGTCGAACTCTGGAAACACCATATATTTT. Amino acids: CASSPSNSGNTIYF.

This clonotype has ten or more counts. The chain joins TRBV7-8 to TRBJ2-7, with 9 nucleotides matching TRBD1. V gave up 4 bases and J gave up 3 bases; unmatched junction bases: 7. Germline lookup yields CDR1 SGHVS and CDR2 FQNEAQ. The CDR3 runs 15 residues. CDR3 DNA: TGTGCCAGCAGCTCGAGACAGGGGGTTAACTACGAGCAGTACTTC. It codes for CASSSRQGVNYEQYF.

Ten or more counts support this clonotype. The J gene is TRBJ2-3, the V gene TRBV6-1; D is possibly TRBD2 (7 bases). Between the trimmed V and J ends, which lost 5 bases and 6 bases, there was a span of 18 bases. This CDR3 has 15 amino acids. Germline CDR1 reads MNHNS; CDR2 reads SASEGT. The CDR3 loop reads CASSLQGGRMDTQYF. CDR3 nucleotides: TGTGCCAGCAGTTTACAGGGAGGGAGGATGGATACGCAGTATTTT.

This clonotype was detected ten times or more. The chain carries TRBV3-1 and TRBJ2-2; D uncertain. Germline lookup yields CDR1 LGHDT and CDR2 YNNKEL (reference sequence). The CDR3 consists of 16 residues. Trimming cost V 4 bases and J 0 bases, with 12 bases left between them. CDR3 in DNA: TGTGCCAGCAGCCTCAAAGGGCCCTCGAACACCGGGGAGCTGTTTTTT. This encodes CASSLKGPSNTGELFF.

The rearrangement uses TRBV6-1 and TRBJ1-4; D is uncertain. Deletions cut 2 bases from V and 4 bases from J, with 11 bases between. The germline gives CDR1 MNHNS, CDR2 SASEGT. The CDR3 length is 15 residues. This CDR3 reads CASSERETLNEKLFF. CDR3 in DNA: TGTGCCAGCAGTGAACGTGAGACACTTAATGAAAAACTGTTTTTT.

This clonotype was recorded many times. This chain links TRBV20-1 with TRBJ1-1; 7 bases match TRBD1. The junction had 3 bases not matched to a gene; V was cut back by 5 bases and J by 0 bases. Germline CDR1 reads DFQATT; CDR2 reads SNEGSKA (reference sequence). The CDR3 extends over 13 amino acids. CDR3 sequence: CSAPGQVNTEAFF. The CDR3 DNA is TGCAGTGCTCCTGGACAGGTGAACACTGAAGCTTTCTTT.

The table lists this clonotype with a few counts. The rearrangement joins TRBV6-1 to TRBJ2-2, with D maybe TRBD1 (5 bases). This CDR3 comprises 14 residues. Germline V gene data show CDR1 as MNHNS and CDR2 as SASEGT. Trimming pared 6 bases from V and 5 bases from J, leaving 13 bases between. In DNA, the CDR3 is TGTGCCAGCAGCTCCAATGGACAAACCGGGGAGCTGTTTTTT. It specifies CASSSNGQTGELFF.

Many counts were recorded for this clonotype. V usage is TRBV9 and J usage is TRBJ2-3; the match to TRBD2 covers 13 bases. Germline CDR1 and CDR2: SGDLS and YYNGEE. Germline trimming cut 4 bases from V and 3 bases from J; bases unmatched to any gene: 5. The CDR3 contains 16 residues. CDR3 nucleotides: TGTGCCAGCAGCCCCCCACTAGCGGGAGGGACAGATACGCAGTATTTT. Protein sequence: CASSPPLAGGTDTQYF.

The V and J genes are TRBV20-1 and TRBJ2-5; 7 bases align to TRBD2. The J segment lost 1 base and the V segment lost 6 bases, leaving 8 bases of the junction unmatched. The CDR3 runs 14 residues. Germline V lookup: CDR1 DFQATT, CDR2 SNEGSKA (reference sequence). The DNA for the CDR3 is TGCAGTGCGATGGGGGGGGGAGGCCAAGAGACCCAGTACTTC. Protein product: CSAMGGGGQETQYF.

The rearrangement joins TRBV3-1 to TRBJ2-7; D is uncertain. V lost 1 base and J lost 6, with 10 bases in between. The CDR3 runs to 13 residues. The germline gives CDR1 LGHDT, CDR2 YNNKEL (reference sequence). The CDR3 region has the DNA TGTGCCAGCAGCCAAGTCCCGGTTGGCGAGCAGTACTTC. This codes for CASSQVPVGEQYF.

This clonotype came up many times. V and J are TRBV7-6 and TRBJ2-1, with D unresolved. V was pared by 4 bases and J by 10 bases, with 8 bases between. This CDR3 spans 11 amino acids. Germline V gene data show CDR1 as SGHVS and CDR2 as FNYEAQ. The CDR3 protein is CASSSDGEQFF. The CDR3 DNA follows: TGTGCCAGCAGCTCGGACGGGGAGCAGTTCTTC.

Concerning this clonotype itself: A much more abundant neighbour one base away suggests this may be a read error. CDR3 protein: CARSYGLLHGEQYF. The CDR3 nucleotides are TGTGCCAGAAGTTATGGGCTACTCCATGGCGAGCAGTACTTC. V gene TRBV6-2 or TRBV6-3 combines with J gene TRBJ2-7; D remains ambiguous. Germline CDR1 is MNHEY and CDR2 is SVGEGT. CDR3 length: 14 residues.

The J gene is TRBJ2-3, the V gene TRBV6-5, with 10 bases lining up with TRBD1. With 2 bases clipped from V and 5 bases from J, the junction kept 1 base outside the gene matches. The germline V gene encodes CDR1 MNHEY and CDR2 SVGAGI. This CDR3 spans 14 amino acids. The CDR3 DNA reads as TGTGCCAGCAGTTACAGGACAGGGGGAGATACGCAGTATTTT. Its translation: CASSYRTGGDTQYF.

The count of this clonotype is one. The V call is TRBV12-3 or TRBV12-4, the J call TRBJ2-5; D not certain. This CDR3 comprises 15 residues. Deletions cut 6 bases from V and 5 bases from J, with 19 bases between. The chain's CDR3 is CASSLRRLTTETQYF. In nucleotides, the CDR3 is TGTGCCAGCAGCCTTAGGAGACTCACAACGGAGACCCAGTACTTC.

In its sample, this clonotype was seen many times. The chain uses TRBV30 and TRBJ1-6; TRBD1 agrees at 7 bases. Per the germline V gene, CDR1 is GTSNPN and CDR2 is SVGIG (reference sequence). V gave up 0 bases and J gave up 7 bases; unmatched junction bases: 3. The CDR3 consists of 14 residues. CDR3 bases: TGTGCCTGGAGTGTACAACAGGGGAATTCACCCCTCCACTTT. Translating it yields CAWSVQQGNSPLHF.

This clonotype showed up many times. The V and J genes are TRBV20-1 and TRBJ2-3, with D possibly TRBD2 on 5 matching bases. The CDR3 runs to 13 residues. Germline V gene data show CDR1 as DFQATT and CDR2 as SNEGSKA (reference sequence). Trimming left V 1 base short and J 2 bases short, with 7 bases between. In DNA form, the CDR3 reads TGCAGTGCTAGAGCGGGATCCACAGATACGCAGTATTTT. This encodes CSARAGSTDTQYF.

The chain employs TRBV28 and TRBJ2-2, with 10 bases that match TRBD2. Germline trimming cut 1 base from V and 8 bases from J; bases unmatched to any gene: 4. The germline V gene has CDR1 MDHEN and CDR2 SYDVKM. The CDR3 is 15 amino acids. The CDR3 region is CASSLFVAGGGELFF. The CDR3 bases are TGTGCCAGCAGTTTATTCGTAGCGGGAGGTGGGGAGCTGTTTTTT.

This chain joins TRBV25-1 and TRBJ2-2; D not resolved. Germline CDR1 MGHDK, CDR2 SYGVNS. Trimming took off 10 bases at V and 3 bases at J, with 6 bases between the two ends. The CDR3 contains 11 residues. The CDR3 DNA is TGTGCCACACAATACACCGGGGAGCTGTTTTTT. It codes for CATQYTGELFF.

The V call is TRBV20-1, the J call TRBJ2-4; TRBD2 matches at 9 bases. The CDR3 contains 15 residues. The junction had 9 bases not matched to a gene; V was cut back by 3 bases and J by 6 bases. CDR1 is DFQATT and CDR2 is SNEGSKA in the germline V gene (reference sequence). The CDR3 sequence is CSARKLAGDPNIQYF. CDR3 nucleotides: TGCAGTGCTAGGAAATTAGCGGGAGACCCAAACATTCAGTACTTC.

This clonotype has at least ten counts. The chain links TRBV7-8 to TRBJ2-2; tentative D call: TRBD2 (6 bases). The germline V gene encodes CDR1 SGHVS and CDR2 FQNEAQ. V was cut by 5 bases and J by 6 bases, with 19 bases left in between. CDR3 length: 16 residues. The CDR3 region has the DNA TGTGCCAGCAGCCCCCCCCGGAGGGCGGTTCCCGGGGAGCTGTTTTTT. Its translation is CASSPPRRAVPGELFF.

The chain is built from TRBV5-1 and TRBJ2-3; no clear D gene. Germline assignment: CDR1 SGHRS and CDR2 YFSETQ. Between the trimmed V and J ends, which lost 0 bases and 1 base, there was a span of 9 bases. The CDR3 is 15 residues long. CDR3 amino acids: CASSLDSRGTDTQYF. Written as DNA, the CDR3 is TGCGCCAGCAGCTTGGACAGTAGAGGCACAGATACGCAGTATTTT.

This clonotype was detected only a few times. The chain is built from TRBV2 and TRBJ1-5; D unclear. This CDR3 region has 13 residues. With 4 bases removed from V and 5 bases from J, the gap between germline ends came to 9 bases. Germline assignment: CDR1 SNHLY and CDR2 FYNNEI. As DNA, the CDR3 is TGTGCCAGCAGTGTGGGGAATTATCAGCCCCAGCATTTT. Protein: CASSVGNYQPQHF.

This clonotype showed up many times. This chain's CDR3 is CASSQGGAIGNQPQHF. DNA for the CDR3: TGTGCCAGCAGCCAAGGGGGGGCCATTGGCAATCAGCCCCAGCATTTT. This chain connects TRBV3-1 to TRBJ1-5; a weak D match, TRBD1 (6 bases). The V end lost 1 base, the J end lost 2 bases, and 12 bases lay between the germline ends. Looked up from germline, CDR1 is LGHDT and CDR2 is YNNKEL (reference sequence). The CDR3 loop spans 16 amino acids.